The rows below give T cell receptor beta chains drawn from one sample of a study of shared T cell receptors in the human thymus. Sequenced by immunoSEQ multiplex PCR; TCRdb stores in-frame clones only, minus some. The data contain 600,000 to 900,000 clones, 80% to 90% of them singletons. These data were also reused for a study on human thymus T cells.

Material for sequencing was thymocytes. These TCRs come from a girl in the first two years of life with a congenital heart defect. CDR3s include the opening cysteine and the closing phenylalanine or tryptophan. D genes are given only for firm matches. A row's size may be missing; if present it is once, few, many or a size class.

TRBV18	TRBJ1-1	.	.	TGTGCCAGCTCACCAGACTTACCGAACACTGAAGCTTTCTTT	CASSPDLPNTEAFF
TRBV5-1	TRBJ2-2	TRBD1	.	TGCGCCAGCAGCCCCGACAGGGGGCGGGACACCGGGGAGCTGTTTTTT	CASSPDRGRDTGELFF
TRBV4-1	TRBJ2-2	TRBD2	once	TGCGCCAGCAGCCAAGAAGTAAGCGGGGGGGCGAACACCGGGGAGCTGTTTTTT	CASSQEVSGGANTGELFF
TRBV28	TRBJ2-7	TRBD1	few	TGTGCCAGCAGTCACGACAGGGGGCTTTACGAGCAGTACTTC	CASSHDRGLYEQYF
TRBV6-5	TRBJ1-4	.	.	TGTGCCAGCAGTTACTCGTCCCAGGGAACTAAAAAACTGTTTTTT	CASSYSSQGTKKLFF
TRBV7-9	TRBJ2-7	.	.	TGTGCCAGCAGCTTAGCGGGGGGCTACGAGCAGTACTTC	CASSLAGGYEQYF
TRBV7-2	TRBJ2-1	TRBD1	.	TGTGCCAGCAGCTTAGACAGGGGGCCCTACAATGAGCAGTTCTTC	CASSLDRGPYNEQFF
TRBV7-2	TRBJ2-3	TRBD2	.	TGTGCCAGAACCCCTCTCGACTTAGCGGGGGGGCTGGATACGCAGTATTTT	CARTPLDLAGGLDTQYF
TRBV7-8	TRBJ1-2	.	.	TGTGCCAGCAGCTTAGCTCCCTTTGTAGACACTCCTAACTATGGCTACACCTTC	CASSLAPFVDTPNYGYTF
TRBV11-2	TRBJ1-1	.	.	TGTGCCAGCAGCTTAGTGCGGGACGGGATGAACACTGAAGCTTTCTTT	CASSLVRDGMNTEAFF
TRBV7-2	TRBJ1-2	.	.	TGTGCCAGCAGCCCAAATCCCCCTAACTATGGCTACACCTTC	CASSPNPPNYGYTF
TRBV27	TRBJ1-2	TRBD1	.	TGTGCCAGCAGTGTACAGGGGGCGTTAGGGGGCTACACCTTC	CASSVQGALGGYTF
TRBV5-1	TRBJ2-5	.	.	TGCGCCAGCAGCCCGCCTCGGGGGTCGGAAGCCGAGGAGACCCAGTACTTC	CASSPPRGSEAEETQYF
TRBV7-2	TRBJ2-7	.	.	TGTGCCAGCAGCTCACCCTTGTCCGGGAAAGACTACGAGCAGTACTTC	CASSSPLSGKDYEQYF
TRBV14	TRBJ1-6	.	few	TGTGCCAGCAGCCAAGATGCGGGGAATTCACCCCTCCACTTT	CASSQDAGNSPLHF
TRBV25-1	TRBJ2-2	TRBD1	.	TGTGCCAGCAGTGGGTGGGACAGTAGTAACGGGGAGCTGTTTTTT	CASSGWDSSNGELFF
TRBV5-6	TRBJ2-7	TRBD2	.	TGTGCCAGCAGCATAAGCGGGGGCCATCCGTACGAGCAGTACTTC	CASSISGGHPYEQYF
TRBV7-2	TRBJ2-3	TRBD2	few	TGTGCCAGCAGCTTAGTAGGTAGCGGGGGGCAGACAGATACGCAGTATTTT	CASSLVGSGGQTDTQYF
TRBV19	TRBJ1-1	.	.	TGTGCCAGTATCTACAGGGCCGGGGAGAACACTGAAGCTTTCTTT	CASIYRAGENTEAFF
TRBV7-9	TRBJ1-6	.	.	TGTGCCAGCAGCTCCCCCGTCAGGGATTCACCCCTCCACTTT	CASSSPVRDSPLHF
TRBV5-1	TRBJ2-7	TRBD2	.	TGCGCCAGCAGCTTGGCACATCAAGATAGCGGGACATCTCACTCCTACGAGCAGTACTTC	CASSLAHQDSGTSHSYEQYF